The following is a T cell receptor (beta chain) sequence with its context. This clone's antigen is unknown. No much larger clone is present one base from it, and per-base qualities are unavailable. Preparation of the library involved 5' RACE. Sequencer: Illumina HiSeq 2500. A second PCR of roughly 6 to 11 cycles was run with a J-beta primer mix and a sample-barcoded 5' primer. Each TCR beta cDNA molecule received a unique molecular identifier from a template-switch 5' adaptor carrying 12 random nucleotides. At least 2.5 million CDR3-containing paired-end reads were obtained from each sample. All of the RNA was converted into first-strand cDNA using the Mint cDNA synthesis kit, with a TRBC-specific oligonucleotide serving as the primer. After uracil-DNA glycosylase treatment, a first 18-cycle PCR used universal primers M1SS and BC2_uni_R on all cDNA. Per the original workflow: For normalization, 1 million high-quality reads, each with a distinct molecular identifier, were randomly selected from each sample. Reads sharing molecular identifiers were discarded rather than binned into consensus sequences. MiTCR, run with a Q25 quality threshold and the strictest error-elimination algorithm, handled CDR3 identification, clonotype clustering and error correction. A nonparametric unseen species model using Euler transformation provided a lower-bound estimate of total TCR beta diversity. TCRdb reprocessing: public reads trimmed at Q25 with fastp, clones called with MiXCR, in-frame beta chains kept. Records with the same CDR3 protein are collapsed into one entry carrying the most frequent genes and DNA. TCRdb, not the authors, supplied the V and J calls. The sample records 890,000 or so distinct CDR3 sequences, about 62% of which are singletons. 28% of the sample is held by the ten biggest clonotypes.

Donors were 35 to 40 systemically healthy Caucasian individuals from Russia aged roughly 6 to 90 years. About 10 milliliters of peripheral blood were drawn from each donor into EDTA-treated Vacutainer tubes. Ficoll-Paque density-gradient centrifugation was used to isolate PBMCs, with at least 7 million per sample. Trizol reagent was used to extract total RNA from the PBMCs, yielding at least 5 micrograms per sample. The percentages of naive CD45RAhigh/CD27high T cells were determined by flow cytometry on a PBMC aliquot from every donor. This specimen comes from a study of blood T cells in healthy people across ages (dated by TCRdb to the mid-2010s). About the full investigation: Template switching captured roughly one uniquely barcoded TCR beta cDNA molecule per two T cells in model experiments. The study measured age-related changes in TCR beta repertoire diversity using deep sequencing normalized with unique cDNA molecular identifiers. The donors were divided into four age groups: young (average approximately 17 years), middle-aged (about 40), aged (approximately 62) and long-lived (roughly 82). To avoid experimental bias, donors of different ages were spread randomly across the sequencing lanes. Using the same blood draw, the study looked at two additional independent replicas of 1 million unique cDNA reads for two donors, one aged 18 to 30 and the other aged 80 or older. What the authors observed across the whole study: Estimates of total diversity from one million sequenced T cells were regarded as lower bounds and underestimates. The percentage of naive T cells measured by flow cytometry correlated strongly with observed TCR beta diversity. Since profiling was done on bulk unsorted PBMCs, naive and antigen-experienced compartments could not be conclusively compared. Compared with the aged group, the long-lived group had more naive CD4+ T cells, fewer expanded clones and increased TCR diversity, suggesting age selection. As age increased, observed TCR beta diversity per million T cells dropped in a roughly linear way, and a significant reduction was already evident by age 40. The CMV infection status of donors was not known, potentially confounding age-related changes in expanded clonotypes.

CDR1 MNHEY and CDR2 SVGAGI were looked up in the germline V gene. The CDR3, cysteine through phenylalanine, is 18 amino acids long. Left in the record is the CDR3 DNA by itself, 54 bases read in frame from the first base. The V and J ends are trimmed by 0 bases and 4 bases, leaving 16 bases between them. The V and J genes are TRBV6-5 and TRBJ2-6; a weak D assignment points to TRBD1 (6 bases agree). What was sequenced was blood. The TCR was taken from a man aged 25-45 years in good health. The CDR3 has the sequence CASSYSPGESPGANVLTF. In nucleotide form, the sequence is TGTGCCAGCAGTTACTCGCCAGGGGAATCTCCCGGGGCCAACGTCCTGACTTTC.